This T cell receptor (beta chain) emerged from a study of regulatory T cells in long-lasting Graves disease. Broader study findings: Persistent patients had more shared public clonotypes (roughly 2,500) than new patients (just over 950).

The time point denotes: newly diagnosed GD, antithyroid drugs for less than 3 months. RNA from PBMCs was the source of the TCR library. Combining iRepertoire HTBI primers with Arm-PCR of CDR3 regions, the authors built TCR beta libraries. A single record per CDR3 protein comes from TCRdb applying MiXCR to the multiplex PCR reads. Of 200,000 to 250,000 distinct CDR3 sequences listed, 15% to 20% are singletons. The V gene end was trimmed by 2 bases and the J gene end by 4 bases; junction bases not matched to a gene: 0. The CDR3 totals 15 residues. In germline, CDR1 is MNHNS, CDR2 SASEGT. Points on this clonotype: Its antigen remains unknown.

These data were also filed under a second study, of T cells in Graves' hyperthyroidism and ophthalmopathy.

The TCR sequence derives from a woman between 25 and 40 years old with Graves disease. This sequence joins TRBV6-1 and TRBJ2-2, with TRBD2 matching over 11 bases. The specimen was peripheral blood mononuclear cells (PBMCs), collected at new diagnosis, from a patient treated with antithyroid drugs. The CDR3 DNA is TGTGCCAGCAGTGAACTAGCGGGGGGCACCGGGGAGCTGTTTTTT. Its translation is CASSELAGGTGELFF.